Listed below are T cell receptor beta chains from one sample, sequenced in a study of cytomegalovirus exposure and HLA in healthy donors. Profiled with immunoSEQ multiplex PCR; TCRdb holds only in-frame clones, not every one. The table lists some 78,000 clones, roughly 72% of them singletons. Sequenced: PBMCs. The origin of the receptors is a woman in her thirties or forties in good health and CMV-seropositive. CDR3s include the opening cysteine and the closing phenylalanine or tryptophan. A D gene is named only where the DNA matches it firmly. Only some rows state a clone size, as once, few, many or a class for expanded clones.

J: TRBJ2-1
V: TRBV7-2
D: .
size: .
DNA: TGTGCCAGCAGCCGCAATGAGCAGTTCTTC
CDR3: CASSRNEQFF

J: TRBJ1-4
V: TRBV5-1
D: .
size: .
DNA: TGCGCCAGCAGCTTGGGGGGTGGAGGAGAGGAAAAACTGTTTTTT
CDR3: CASSLGGGGEEKLFF

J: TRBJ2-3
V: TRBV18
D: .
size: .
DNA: TGTGCCAGCTCACCTATGAGCACAGATACGCAGTATTTT
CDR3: CASSPMSTDTQYF

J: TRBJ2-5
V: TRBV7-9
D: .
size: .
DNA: TGTGCCAGCAGCTTAACGGGATTACAAAAGACCCAGTACTTC
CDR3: CASSLTGLQKTQYF

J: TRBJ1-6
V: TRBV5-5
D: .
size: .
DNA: TGTGCCAGCAGCTTTCAAAGAGGGATTAATTCACCCCTCCACTTT
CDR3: CASSFQRGINSPLHF

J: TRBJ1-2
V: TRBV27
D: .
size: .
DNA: TGTGCCAGCAGTTTAAGGGCTCGGGGGGGCTACACCTTC
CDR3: CASSLRARGGYTF

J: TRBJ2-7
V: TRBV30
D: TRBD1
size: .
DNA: TGTGCCTGGAGCCCACAGGGGTTCCCCTACGAGCAGTACTTC
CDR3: CAWSPQGFPYEQYF

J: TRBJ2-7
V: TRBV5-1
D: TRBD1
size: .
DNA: TGCGCCAGCAGCCAAGGGACAGGGGAGTACGAGCAGTACTTC
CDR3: CASSQGTGEYEQYF

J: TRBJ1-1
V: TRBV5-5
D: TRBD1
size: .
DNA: TGTGCCAGCAGCACACCGGGACAGATGAACACTGAAGCTTTCTTT
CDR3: CASSTPGQMNTEAFF

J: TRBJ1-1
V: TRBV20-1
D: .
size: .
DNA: TGCAGGAGTGGCCTAGGCACTGAAGCTTTCTTT
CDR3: CRSGLGTEAFF

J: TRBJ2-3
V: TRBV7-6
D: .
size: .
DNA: TGTGCCAGCAGCCGCAGTGCCTCCACAGATACGCAGTATTTT
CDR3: CASSRSASTDTQYF

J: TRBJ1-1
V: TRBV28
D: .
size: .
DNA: TGTGCCAGCATACAGGGTGTGAACACTGAAGCTTTCTTT
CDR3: CASIQGVNTEAFF

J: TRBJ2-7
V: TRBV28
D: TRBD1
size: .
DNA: TGTGCCAGCAACAGGGGTTACTACGAGCAGTACTTC
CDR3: CASNRGYYEQYF

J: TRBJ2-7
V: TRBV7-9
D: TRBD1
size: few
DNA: TGTGCCAGCAGCCATAGACAGGGGACCAGGGGGGAGCAGTACTTC
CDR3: CASSHRQGTRGEQYF

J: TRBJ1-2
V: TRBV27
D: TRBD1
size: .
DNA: TGTGCCAGCAGTTTGGAGGGGGCGTTAGCCTACACCTTC
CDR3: CASSLEGALAYTF

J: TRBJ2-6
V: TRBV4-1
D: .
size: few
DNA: TGCGCCACCCTATCTGGCTCTGGGGCCAACGTCCTGACTTTC
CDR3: CATLSGSGANVLTF

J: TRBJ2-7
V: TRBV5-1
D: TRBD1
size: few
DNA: TGCGCCAGCAGCTTGGCCCTACAGGGGTCCTACGAGCAGTACTTC
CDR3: CASSLALQGSYEQYF

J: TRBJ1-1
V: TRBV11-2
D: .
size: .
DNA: TGTGCCAGTAGGACACTTGAAGCTTTCTTT
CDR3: CASRTLEAFF

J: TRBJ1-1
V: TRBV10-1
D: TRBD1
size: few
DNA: TGCGCCAGCAGTGAGGGGACAGACACTGAAGCTTTCTTT
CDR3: CASSEGTDTEAFF

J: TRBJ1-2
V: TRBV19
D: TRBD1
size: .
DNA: TGTGCCAGCGGACAGGCGCGGGGCTATGGCTACACCTTC
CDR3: CASGQARGYGYTF

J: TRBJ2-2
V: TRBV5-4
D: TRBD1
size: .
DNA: TGTGCCAGCAGCTGGGACAGGGGTCCCAACACCGGGGAGCTGTTTTTT
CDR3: CASSWDRGPNTGELFF

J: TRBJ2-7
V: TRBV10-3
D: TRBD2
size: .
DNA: TGTGCCATCAGCCCCGGGACTAGCGGAGCCTACGAGCAGTACTTC
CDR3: CAISPGTSGAYEQYF

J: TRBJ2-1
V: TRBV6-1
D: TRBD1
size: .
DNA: TGTGCCAGCAGTGGCCCGGGACAGGGCAGAAATGAGCAGTTCTTC
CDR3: CASSGPGQGRNEQFF

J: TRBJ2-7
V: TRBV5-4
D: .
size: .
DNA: TGTGCCAGCAGCTATTTTTCGAGTGGTGAGCAGTACTTC
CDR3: CASSYFSSGEQYF

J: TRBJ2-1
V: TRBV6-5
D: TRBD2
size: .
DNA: TGTGCCAGCAGTCGTCTAGCGGGAGTTAATGAGCAGTTCTTC
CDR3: CASSRLAGVNEQFF

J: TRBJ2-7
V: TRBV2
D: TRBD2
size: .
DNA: TGTGCCAGCAGGACTAGCGGGGTCTACGAGCAGTACTTC
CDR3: CASRTSGVYEQYF

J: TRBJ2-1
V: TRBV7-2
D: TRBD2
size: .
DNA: TGTGCCAGCAGCTTAGTACGGGGGGGCGATGAGCAGTTCTTC
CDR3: CASSLVRGGDEQFF

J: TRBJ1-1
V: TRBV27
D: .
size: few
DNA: TGTGCCAGCAGTTGGGGGAGGGACGGGACTGAAGCTTTCTTT
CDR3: CASSWGRDGTEAFF

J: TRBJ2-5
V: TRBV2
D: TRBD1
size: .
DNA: TGTGCCAGCAGTGAAGCGACAGGGCGAGAGACCCAGTACTTC
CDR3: CASSEATGRETQYF

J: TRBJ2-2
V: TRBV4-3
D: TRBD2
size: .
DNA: TGCGCCAGCAGCAGTTTGAGGGGTAGCGGGGCCCTGAACACCGGGGAGCTGTTTTTT
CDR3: CASSSLRGSGALNTGELFF

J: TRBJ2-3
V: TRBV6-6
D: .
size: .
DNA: TGTGCCAGCAGCCCCCAAGATACGCAGTATTTT
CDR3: CASSPQDTQYF

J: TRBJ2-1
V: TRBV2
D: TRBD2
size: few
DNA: TGTGCCAGCAGTGTGTCGCGACTAGCGGTTAATGAGCAGTTCTTC
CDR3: CASSVSRLAVNEQFF

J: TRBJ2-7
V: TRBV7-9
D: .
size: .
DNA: TGTGCCAGCAGCCAAACAGGTTACGAGCAGTACTTC
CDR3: CASSQTGYEQYF

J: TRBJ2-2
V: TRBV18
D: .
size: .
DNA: TGTGCCAGCTCACCAAGCGGATTCGAAGGCACCGGGGAGCTGTTTTTT
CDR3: CASSPSGFEGTGELFF

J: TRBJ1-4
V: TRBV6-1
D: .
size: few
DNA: TGTGCCAGCAGTGAACGCGGCGGGCCGAGGCATGAAAAACTGTTTTTT
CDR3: CASSERGGPRHEKLFF

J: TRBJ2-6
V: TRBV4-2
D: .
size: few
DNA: TGTGCCAGCAGCCAATCCACACGCTCTGGGGCCAACGTCCTGACTTTC
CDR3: CASSQSTRSGANVLTF

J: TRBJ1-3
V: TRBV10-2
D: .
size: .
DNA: TGCGCCAGCAGTGAGTCGGAGGGGTCACCTGGAAACACCATATATTTT
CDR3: CASSESEGSPGNTIYF

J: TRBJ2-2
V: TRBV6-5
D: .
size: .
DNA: TGTGCCAGCAGTTACGGAGGGACAGCGAACACCGGGGAGCTGTTTTTT
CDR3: CASSYGGTANTGELFF

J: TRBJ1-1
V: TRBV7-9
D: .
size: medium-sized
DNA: TGTGCCAGCAGTATGAACACTGAAGCTTTCTTT
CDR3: CASSMNTEAFF

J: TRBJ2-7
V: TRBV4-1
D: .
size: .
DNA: TGCGCCAGCAGCCCACTGGGGAGCTCCTCGGACCTCCTCGAGCAGTACTTC
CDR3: CASSPLGSSSDLLEQYF

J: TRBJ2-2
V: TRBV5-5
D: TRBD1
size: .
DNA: TGTGCCAGCAGTCCTCGGACAGGGAGGAACACCGGGGAGCTGTTTTTT
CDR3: CASSPRTGRNTGELFF

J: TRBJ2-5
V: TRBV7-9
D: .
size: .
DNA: TGTGCCAGCAGCTTAGACGGTACCAGAACGGGGGAGACCCAGTACTTC
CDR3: CASSLDGTRTGETQYF

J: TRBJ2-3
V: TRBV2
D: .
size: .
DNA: TGTGCCAGCAGTGTGGTGTCCGGCGGCACGCGGTATTTT
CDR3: CASSVVSGGTRYF